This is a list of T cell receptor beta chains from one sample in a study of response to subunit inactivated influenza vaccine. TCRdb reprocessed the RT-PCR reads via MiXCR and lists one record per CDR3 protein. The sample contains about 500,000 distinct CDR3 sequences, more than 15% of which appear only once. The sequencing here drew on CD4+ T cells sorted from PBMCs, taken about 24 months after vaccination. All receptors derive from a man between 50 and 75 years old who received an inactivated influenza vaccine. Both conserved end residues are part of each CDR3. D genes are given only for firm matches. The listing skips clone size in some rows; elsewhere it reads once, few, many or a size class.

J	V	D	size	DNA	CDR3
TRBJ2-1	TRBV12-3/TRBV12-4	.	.	TGTGCCAGCAGTTTTACTGGGGGTAACTCCTACAATGAGCAGTTCTTC	CASSFTGGNSYNEQFF
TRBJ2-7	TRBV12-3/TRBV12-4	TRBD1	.	TGTGCCAGCAGTTTCCAAGGGACAGTCTCCTACGAGCAGTACTTC	CASSFQGTVSYEQYF
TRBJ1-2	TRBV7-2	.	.	TGTGCCAGCAGCCACATTAGTGATCCTAACTATGGCTACACCTTC	CASSHISDPNYGYTF
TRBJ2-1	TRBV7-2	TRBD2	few	TGTGCCAGCAGCTCCGGACTAGCGGAATTCAATGAGCAGTTCTTC	CASSSGLAEFNEQFF
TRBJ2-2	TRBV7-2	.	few	TGTGCCAGCAGCGAGACCTTTACCGGGGAGCTGTTTTTT	CASSETFTGELFF
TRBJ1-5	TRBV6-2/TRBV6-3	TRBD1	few	TGTGCCAGCAGCCCAGGACAGGGGGTTTTTCAGCCCCAGCATTTT	CASSPGQGVFQPQHF
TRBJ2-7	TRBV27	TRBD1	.	TGTGCCAGCAAACTAACCCACAGGGGTTACGAGCAGTACTTC	CASKLTHRGYEQYF
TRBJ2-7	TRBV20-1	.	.	TGCAGTGCCGACCGTTCAGCGGGCTCATCCTACGAGCAGTACTTC	CSADRSAGSSYEQYF
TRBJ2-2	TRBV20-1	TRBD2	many	TGCAGTGCTAGAGGGGCCGGGACTAGCGATCTCACCGGGGAGCTGTTTTTT	CSARGAGTSDLTGELFF
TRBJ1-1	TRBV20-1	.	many	TGCAGTGCTAGAGATGGGGGGACCACTGAAGCTTTCTTT	CSARDGGTTEAFF
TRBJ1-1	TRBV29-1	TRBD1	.	TGCAGCGGCAAGGGAGGGGGCAGAACTGAAGCTTTCTTT	CSGKGGGRTEAFF
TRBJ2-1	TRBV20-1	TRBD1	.	TGCAGTGCTAGAAATCCCTCGGGACAGCTCAATGAGCAGTTCTTC	CSARNPSGQLNEQFF
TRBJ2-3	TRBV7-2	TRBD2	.	TGTGCCAGCAGCTTATGGACTAGTACAGATACGCAGTATTTT	CASSLWTSTDTQYF
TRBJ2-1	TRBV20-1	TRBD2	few	TGCAGTGCTAGAGATCCGGCTAGCGGGGGAGACAATGAGCAGTTCTTC	CSARDPASGGDNEQFF
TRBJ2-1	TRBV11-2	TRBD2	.	TGTGCCAGCAGCCCAGAGGGGGCTAGCGGGGGGGCTGTGTACAATGAGCAGTTCTTC	CASSPEGASGGAVYNEQFF
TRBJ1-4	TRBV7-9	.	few	TGTGCCAGCAGCCCGACCCCCGCAACTAATGAAAAACTGTTTTTT	CASSPTPATNEKLFF
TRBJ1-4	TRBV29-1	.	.	TGCAGCGTTGTAGTTGGGACAACTAATGAAAAACTGTTTTTT	CSVVVGTTNEKLFF
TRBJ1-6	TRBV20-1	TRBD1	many	TGCAGTGCTAGAGATTTAGGGGGCTCTGTTTCACCCCTCCACTTT	CSARDLGGSVSPLHF
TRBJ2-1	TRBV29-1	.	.	TGCAGCGCCAGAATCACTGACAATGAGCAGTTCTTC	CSARITDNEQFF
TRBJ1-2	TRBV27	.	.	TGTGCCAGCAGCCAGACAGGTCTTTGGGGCTACACCTTC	CASSQTGLWGYTF
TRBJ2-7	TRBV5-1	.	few	TGCGCCAGCAGCCCCGGATTCACCTACGAGCAGTACTTC	CASSPGFTYEQYF
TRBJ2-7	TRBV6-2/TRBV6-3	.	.	TGTGCCAGCAGTCAAGGACCTGCCGAGCAGTACTTC	CASSQGPAEQYF
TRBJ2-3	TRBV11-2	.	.	TGTGCCAGCAGCTTGGGTAGGGCGGGCGCAGATACGCAGTATTTT	CASSLGRAGADTQYF
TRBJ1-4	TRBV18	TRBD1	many	TGTGCCAGCCGGGACAGTTTAATGAAAAACTTTTTT	CASRDSLMKNFF
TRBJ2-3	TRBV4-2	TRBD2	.	TGTGCCAGCAGCCAATCTAGCGGTAGCACAGATACGCAGTATTTT	CASSQSSGSTDTQYF
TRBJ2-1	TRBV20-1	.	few	TGCAGTGCCGAAGAGGGGGACAATGAGCAGTTCTTC	CSAEEGDNEQFF
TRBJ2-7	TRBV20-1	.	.	TGCAGTGCCGCAAGTCGGGGCTCCTACGAGCAGTACTTC	CSAASRGSYEQYF
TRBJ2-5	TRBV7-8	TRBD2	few	TGTGCCAGCAGCTTAGTAGCGGGGGGGCGGCAAGAGACCCAGTACTTC	CASSLVAGGRQETQYF
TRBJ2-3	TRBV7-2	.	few	TGTGCCAGCAGCTTAGGCCCGATTTTAGATACGCAGTATTTT	CASSLGPILDTQYF
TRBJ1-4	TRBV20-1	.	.	TGCAGTGCTAGAGCATTCGGTAGGGAAAAACTGTTTTTT	CSARAFGREKLFF
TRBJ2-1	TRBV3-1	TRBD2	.	TGTGCCAGCAGCCAAGACTCTAGCGGGGGGGCCTCTAAGCAGTTCTTC	CASSQDSSGGASKQFF
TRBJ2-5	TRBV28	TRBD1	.	TGTGCCAGCAGACCCGGACAGGGTCCGACCCAGTACTTC	CASRPGQGPTQYF
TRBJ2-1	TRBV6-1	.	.	TGTGCCAGCAGGGACAGTGCGCGCAATGAGCAGTTCTTC	CASRDSARNEQFF
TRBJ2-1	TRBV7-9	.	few	TGTGCCAGCAGCTTAGGGGCCAGGGAGTTAGCTGAGCAGTTCTTC	CASSLGARELAEQFF
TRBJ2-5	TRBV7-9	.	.	TGTGCCAGCAGCTTAGCGGCAGCCGGGGCGGAGACCCAGTACTTC	CASSLAAAGAETQYF
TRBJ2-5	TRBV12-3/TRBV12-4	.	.	TGTGCCAGCAGTGGGACGTTCGAGACCCAGTACTTC	CASSGTFETQYF
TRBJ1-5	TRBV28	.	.	TGTGCCAGCAGGAGGAGCGGGGCGAGTGGCAATCAGCCCCAGCATTTT	CASRRSGASGNQPQHF
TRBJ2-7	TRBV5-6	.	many	TGTGCCAGCAGTCTGGGGGGACCCTACGAGCAGTACTTC	CASSLGGPYEQYF
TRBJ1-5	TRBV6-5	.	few	TGTGCCAGCAGTTACTCTGGGACGGGCAATCAGCCCCAGCATTTT	CASSYSGTGNQPQHF
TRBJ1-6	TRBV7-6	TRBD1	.	TGTGCCAGCAGCCCACAGGGGGCCGCTTCACCCCTCCACTTT	CASSPQGAASPLHF
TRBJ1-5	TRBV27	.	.	TGTGCCAGCAGTTTACGGGGCGGCAATCAGCCCCAGCATTTT	CASSLRGGNQPQHF
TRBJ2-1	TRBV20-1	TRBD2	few	TGCAGTGTGGGTAGCGGGGGAAATGAGCAGTTCTTC	CSVGSGGNEQFF
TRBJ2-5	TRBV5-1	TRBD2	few	TGCGCCAGCAGCAACAGACTAGCGGGAGGCCAAGAGACCCAGTACTTC	CASSNRLAGGQETQYF
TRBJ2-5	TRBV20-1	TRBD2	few	TGCAGTGCTTATCCTAGCGGACTACAAGAGACCCAGTACTTC	CSAYPSGLQETQYF
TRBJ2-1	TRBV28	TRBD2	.	TGTGCCAGCAGTGGCCGGGGGACTAGCGGAAGCTCCTACAATGAGCAGTTCTTC	CASSGRGTSGSSYNEQFF
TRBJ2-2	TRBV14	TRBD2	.	TGTGCCAGCAGCCGAATAGACCCGGGACTACCATTCACCGGGGAGCTGTTTTTT	CASSRIDPGLPFTGELFF
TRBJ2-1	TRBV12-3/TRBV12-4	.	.	TGTGCCAGCAGTTTGAGACAGGTATACAATGAGCAGTTCTTC	CASSLRQVYNEQFF
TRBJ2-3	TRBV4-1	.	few	TGCGCCAGCAGCCAAGTGAAACTATACACAGATACGCAGTATTTT	CASSQVKLYTDTQYF
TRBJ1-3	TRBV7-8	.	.	TGTGCCAGCAGCTCTACTACAGGGTTTGGAAACACCATATATTTT	CASSSTTGFGNTIYF
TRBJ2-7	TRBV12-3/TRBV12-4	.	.	TGTGCCAGCAGTTTTGGGACTGCTCAGTACTTC	CASSFGTAQYF
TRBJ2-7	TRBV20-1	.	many	TGCAGTGCTAGGAGGAGTTACGAGCAGTACTTC	CSARRSYEQYF
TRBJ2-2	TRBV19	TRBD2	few	TGTGCCAGTAGTCCAAGCGGAGCGGGGGGGCCATTCGGGGAGCTGTTTTTT	CASSPSGAGGPFGELFF
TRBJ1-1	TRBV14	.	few	TGTGCCAGCAGCCCCGGCGCCGGGCCCCAAAAAGCTTTCTTT	CASSPGAGPQKAFF